This T cell receptor (beta chain) was sequenced in a study of blood T cell repertoires in COVID-19. Study overall: Italy, Spain and the United States were the sources of the convalescent and acute COVID-19 samples. T cells, B-cell-depleted T cells, or PBMCs provided the cDNA or gDNA that served as material.

Methods used by the authors: Researchers report that nucleated cell counts were estimated from reference gene primer amplification. TCRdb keeps only in-frame clones here, not all; method: immunoSEQ multiplex PCR. That table furnishes V, J and clone size, whereas the DNA furnished D and trimming. The sample shows about 160,000 clones, over 60% of them seen only once. The CDR3 sequence is 13 residues long. Per the germline V gene, CDR1 is MDHEN and CDR2 is SYDVKM. The germline V and J ends were trimmed by 7 bases and 7 bases, with 16 bases remaining between them. The receptor was isolated from a man aged 55 to 70 with acute or convalescent COVID-19. The sequenced sample was peripheral blood. The genes are TRBV28 and TRBJ1-1, with a possible D match to TRBD1 (6 bases). This CDR3 reads CASTLTGRDEAFF. The CDR3 nucleotides read TGTGCCAGCACCTTGACAGGTCGCGATGAAGCTTTCTTT.